This T cell receptor (beta chain) was sequenced in a study of tumor-infiltrating lymphocytes in oesophageal squamous cell carcinoma (dated by TCRdb to the mid-2010s). Receptors were amplified or captured by PCR. The listed sequencing device is Illumina HiSeq 2000. The public sequencing data were trimmed at Q25 with fastp and processed into clonotypes with MiXCR by TCRdb, which kept only in-frame beta chains. Rows matching on CDR3 protein sequence are summarized as one entry with the most common DNA and genes. Counted in this sample were some 16,000 distinct CDR3 sequences; about 50% of them appeared once. The ten biggest clones cover roughly a fifth of the sample. From a lookup of the germline V gene, CDR1 and CDR2 are SGHTA and FQGNSA. The CDR3 sequence holds 16 residues, the cysteine and phenylalanine included. Left in the record is the CDR3 DNA by itself, 48 bases read in frame from the first base. V loses 5 bases, J loses 0 bases, and the germline ends lie 11 bases apart.

On this clonotype: Its binding antigen is unknown. Per-nucleotide qualities are absent, and no much larger clonotype sits a single base away.

Source material: esophageal tumor tissue. The TCR sequence derives from a male donor with esophageal squamous cell carcinoma. The chain uses TRBV7-2 and TRBJ1-6; the D gene identity is not certain. The CDR3 protein is CASSVDLSSYNSPLHF. Read as DNA, the sequence is TGTGCCAGCAGCGTCGACCTGAGCTCCTATAATTCACCCCTCCACTTT.